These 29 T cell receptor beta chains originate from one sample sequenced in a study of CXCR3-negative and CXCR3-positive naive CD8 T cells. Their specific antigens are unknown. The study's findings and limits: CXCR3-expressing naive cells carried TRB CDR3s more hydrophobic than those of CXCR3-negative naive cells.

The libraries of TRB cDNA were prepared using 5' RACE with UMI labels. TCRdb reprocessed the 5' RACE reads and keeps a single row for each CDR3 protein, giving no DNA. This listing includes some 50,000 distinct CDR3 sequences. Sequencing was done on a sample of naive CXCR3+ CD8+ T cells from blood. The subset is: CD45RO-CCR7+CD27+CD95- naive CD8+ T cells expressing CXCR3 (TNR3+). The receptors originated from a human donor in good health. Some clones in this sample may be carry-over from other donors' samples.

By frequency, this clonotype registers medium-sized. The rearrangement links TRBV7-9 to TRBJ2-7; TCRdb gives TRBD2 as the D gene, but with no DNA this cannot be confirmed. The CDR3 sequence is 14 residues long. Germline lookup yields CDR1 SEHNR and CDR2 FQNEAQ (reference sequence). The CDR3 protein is CASSLAEGDYEQYF.

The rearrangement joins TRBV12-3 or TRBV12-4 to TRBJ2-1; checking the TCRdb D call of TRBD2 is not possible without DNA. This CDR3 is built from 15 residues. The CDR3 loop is CASSPASGGYNEQFF.

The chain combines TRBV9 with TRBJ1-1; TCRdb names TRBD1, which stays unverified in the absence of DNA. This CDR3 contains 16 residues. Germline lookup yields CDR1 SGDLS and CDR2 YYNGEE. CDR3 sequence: CASSPLAGSVNTEAFF.

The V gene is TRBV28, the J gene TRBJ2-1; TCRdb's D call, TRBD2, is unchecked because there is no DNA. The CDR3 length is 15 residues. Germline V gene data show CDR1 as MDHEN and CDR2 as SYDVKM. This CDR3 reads CASSLSGLAGIEQFF.

CDR3 amino acids: CASSLTSSYEQYF. V and J are TRBV27 and TRBJ2-7. The germline gives CDR1 MNHEY, CDR2 SMNVEV (reference sequence). CDR3 length: 13 amino acids.

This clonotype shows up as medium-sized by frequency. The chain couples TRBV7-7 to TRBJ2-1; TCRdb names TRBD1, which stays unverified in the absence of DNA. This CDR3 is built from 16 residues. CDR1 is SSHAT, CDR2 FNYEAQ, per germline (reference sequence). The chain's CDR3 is CASSLSQQSSYNEQFF.

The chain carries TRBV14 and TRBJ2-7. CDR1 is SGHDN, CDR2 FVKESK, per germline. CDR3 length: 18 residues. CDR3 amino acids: CASSQGTSGSWSSYEQYF. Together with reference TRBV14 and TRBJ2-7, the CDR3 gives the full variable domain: EAGVTQFPSHSVIEKGQTVTLRCDPISGHDNLYWYRRVMGKEIKFLLHFVKESKQDESGMPNNRFLAERTGGTYSTLKVQPAELEDSGVYFCASSQGTSGSWSSYEQYFGPGTRLTVT.

CDR3 loop: CASSQGGGRQETQYF. The chain combines TRBV14 with TRBJ2-5; TCRdb returns TRBD1, unconfirmable since there is no DNA. Germline loops: CDR1 SGHDN, CDR2 FVKESK. This CDR3 is built from 15 residues. Full variable domain (outside the CDR3, taken from reference TRBV14 and TRBJ2-5): EAGVTQFPSHSVIEKGQTVTLRCDPISGHDNLYWYRRVMGKEIKFLLHFVKESKQDESGMPNNRFLAERTGGTYSTLKVQPAELEDSGVYFCASSQGGGRQETQYFGPGTRLLVL.

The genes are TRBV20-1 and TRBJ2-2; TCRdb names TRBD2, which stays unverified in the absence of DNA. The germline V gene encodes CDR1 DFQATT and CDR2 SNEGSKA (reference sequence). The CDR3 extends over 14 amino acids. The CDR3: CSAPIAGASGELFF.

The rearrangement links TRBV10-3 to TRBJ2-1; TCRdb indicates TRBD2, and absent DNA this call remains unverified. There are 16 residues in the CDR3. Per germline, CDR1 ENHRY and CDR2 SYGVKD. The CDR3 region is CAISARTSSSYNEQFF.

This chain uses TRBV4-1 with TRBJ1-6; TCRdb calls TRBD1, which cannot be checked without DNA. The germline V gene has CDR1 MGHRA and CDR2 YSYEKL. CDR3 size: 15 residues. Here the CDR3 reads CASRDRTGENSPLHF.

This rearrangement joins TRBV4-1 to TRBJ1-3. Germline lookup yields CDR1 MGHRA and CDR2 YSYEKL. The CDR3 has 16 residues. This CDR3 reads CASSQGPQEAGNTIYF.

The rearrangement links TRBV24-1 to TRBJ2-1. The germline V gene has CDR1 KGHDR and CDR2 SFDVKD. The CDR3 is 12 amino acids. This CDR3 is CATSDPGDEQFF.

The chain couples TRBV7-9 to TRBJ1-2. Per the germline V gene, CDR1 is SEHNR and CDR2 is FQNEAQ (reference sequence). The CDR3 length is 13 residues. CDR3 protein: CASSLVMTDGYTF.

CDR3 sequence reads: CSVHRDNVEAFF. The V gene is TRBV29-1, the J gene TRBJ1-1; lacking DNA, the TRBD1 call made by TCRdb goes unchecked. The CDR3 length is 12 residues. Germline V gives CDR1 SQVTM, CDR2 ANQGSEA.

CDR3 sequence reads: CASSAWASRNTGELFF. The V call is TRBV9, the J call TRBJ2-2; absent DNA, TCRdb's TRBD2 call cannot be checked. Germline V gene sequence: CDR1 SGDLS, CDR2 YYNGEE. CDR3 size: 16 residues.

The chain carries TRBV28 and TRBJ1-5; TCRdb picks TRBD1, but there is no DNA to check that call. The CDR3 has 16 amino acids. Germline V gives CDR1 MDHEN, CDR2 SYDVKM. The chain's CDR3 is CASSSGQDYSNQPQHF.

This CDR3 is CASSYSGTSGSYEQYF. The chain recombines TRBV6-2 or TRBV6-3 with TRBJ2-7; checking the TCRdb D call of TRBD2 is not possible without DNA. The germline gives CDR1 MNHEY, CDR2 SVGEGT. The CDR3 length is 16 residues.

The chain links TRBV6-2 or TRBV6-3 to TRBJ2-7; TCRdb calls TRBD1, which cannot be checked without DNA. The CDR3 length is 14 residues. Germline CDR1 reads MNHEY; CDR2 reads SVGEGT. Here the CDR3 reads CASSYGDSTYEQYF.

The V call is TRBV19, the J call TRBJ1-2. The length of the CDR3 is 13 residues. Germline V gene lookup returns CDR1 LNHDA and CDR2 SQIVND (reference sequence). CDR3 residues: CASSMPDNYGYTF.

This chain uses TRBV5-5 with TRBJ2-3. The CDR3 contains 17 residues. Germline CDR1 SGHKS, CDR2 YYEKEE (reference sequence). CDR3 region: CASSLFVGDGHTDTQYF.

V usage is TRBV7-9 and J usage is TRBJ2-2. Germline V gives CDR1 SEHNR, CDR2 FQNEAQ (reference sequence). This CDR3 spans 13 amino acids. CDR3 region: CASNLERTGELFF.

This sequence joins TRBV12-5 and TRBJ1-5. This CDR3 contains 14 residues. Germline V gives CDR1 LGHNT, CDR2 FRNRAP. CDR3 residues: CASGVSGGNQPQHF.

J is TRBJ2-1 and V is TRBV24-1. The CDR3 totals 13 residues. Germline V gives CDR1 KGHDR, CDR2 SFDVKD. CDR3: CATSGAGDNEQFF.

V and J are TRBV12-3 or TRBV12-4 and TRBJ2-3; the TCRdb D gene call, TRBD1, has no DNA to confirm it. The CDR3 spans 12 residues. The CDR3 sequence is CAAGTSTDTQYF.

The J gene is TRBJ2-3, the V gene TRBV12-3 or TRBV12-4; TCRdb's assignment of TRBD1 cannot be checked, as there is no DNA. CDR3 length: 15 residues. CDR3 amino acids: CASTLSQGFTDTQYF.

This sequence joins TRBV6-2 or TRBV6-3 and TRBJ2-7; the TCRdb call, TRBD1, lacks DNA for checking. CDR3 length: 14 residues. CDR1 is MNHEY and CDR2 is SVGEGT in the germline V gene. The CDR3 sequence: CAGNRGPSSYEQYF.

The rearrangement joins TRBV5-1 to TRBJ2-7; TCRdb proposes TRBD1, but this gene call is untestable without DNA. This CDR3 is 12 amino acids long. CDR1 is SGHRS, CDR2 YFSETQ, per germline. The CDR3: CASSTGEYEQYF.

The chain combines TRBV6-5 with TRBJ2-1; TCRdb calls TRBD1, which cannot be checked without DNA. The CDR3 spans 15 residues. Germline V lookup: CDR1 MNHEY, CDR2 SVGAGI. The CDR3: CATSFGAATYNEQFF.